Given below is one T cell receptor beta chain in context. This entry belongs to a study of blood T cell repertoires in COVID-19. Study overall: Acute and convalescent COVID-19 samples came from the United States, Italy and Spain. Nucleic acid was either cDNA or gDNA, and it came from T cells, B-cell-depleted T cells, or PBMCs.

Germline V gene data show CDR1 as GTSNPN and CDR2 as SVGIG (reference sequence). V shed 7 bases, J shed 6 bases, and the junction held 13 bases outside the gene matches. The CDR3 totals 15 residues. In the source study's methods: The authors estimated nucleated cell counts from reference gene primer amplification. Profiled with immunoSEQ multiplex PCR; TCRdb holds only in-frame clones, not every one. From that table come the V and J calls and clone size; the DNA was used to work out D and trimming. The sample includes 120,000 to 150,000 clones, approximately 82% of them seen just once. The V and J genes are TRBV30 and TRBJ2-5; 11 bases line up with TRBD2. The source material was peripheral blood. The clonotype was recovered from a human donor in a cohort sampled during active COVID-19. The CDR3 nucleotides read TGTGCCTACGCCGGGACTAGCGGCACCCCACAGACCCAGTACTTC. This codes for CAYAGTSGTPQTQYF.